The 30 T cell receptor beta chains listed next were all sequenced from one sample in a study of blood T cell repertoires in COVID-19. Measured with immunoSEQ multiplex PCR; TCRdb has only the in-frame clones, and not every one. The data contain about 180,000 clones, 75% to 85% of them singletons. Input material: PBMCs or T cells enriched from blood (not recorded which). Source of these receptors: a man aged 50 or older who had recovered from COVID-19.

This chain connects TRBV5-1 to TRBJ2-7, with TRBD2 identical over 7 bases. Germline CDR1 reads SGHRS; CDR2 reads YFSETQ. The CDR3 is made up of 14 amino acids. The junction had 3 bases not matched to a gene; V was cut back by 1 base and J by 2 bases. CDR3 nucleotides: TGCGCCAGCAGCTTGACAGCGGGGACCTACGAGCAGTACTTC. This encodes CASSLTAGTYEQYF. The complete variable domain, with remaining parts taken from reference TRBV5-1 and TRBJ2-7, reads KAGVTQTPRYLIKTRGQQVTLSCSPISGHRSVSWYQQTPGQGLQFLFEYFSETQRNKGNFPGRFSGRQFSNSRSEMNVSTLELGDSALYLCASSLTAGTYEQYFGPGTRLTVT.

The chain uses TRBV30 and TRBJ2-7; TRBD2 might be the D (5 bases). Germline values: CDR1 GTSNPN, CDR2 SVGIG (reference sequence). V shed 4 bases and J shed 2 bases, with 9 bases lying between them. The CDR3 spans 12 residues. CDR3 amino acids: CAWNTGAYEQYF. CDR3 DNA: TGTGCCTGGAACACCGGGGCCTACGAGCAGTACTTC. The variable domain in full, with the rest retrieved from reference TRBV30 and TRBJ2-7, is SQTIHQWPATLVQPVGSPLSLECTVEGTSNPNLYWYRQAAGRGLQLLFYSVGIGQISSEVPQNLSASRPQDRQFILSSKKLLLSDSGFYLCAWNTGAYEQYFGPGTRLTVT.

The chain is built from TRBV6-5 and TRBJ1-4; unclear D gene. This CDR3 has 14 residues. The germline V and J ends were trimmed by 7 bases and 4 bases, with 13 bases remaining between them. Germline assignment: CDR1 MNHEY and CDR2 SVGAGI. CDR3 region: CASMFAGYNEKLFF. CDR3 nucleotides: TGTGCCAGCATGTTTGCAGGTTATAATGAAAAACTGTTTTTT.

About this clone: Other DNA sequences in the same sample also yield this CDR3. The J gene is TRBJ1-5, the V gene TRBV6-5; TRBD1 is a possible D gene (5 bases). The germline CDR1 and CDR2 sequences are MNHEY and SVGAGI. CDR3 length: 15 amino acids. Between the trimmed V and J ends, which lost 0 bases and 4 bases, there was a span of 10 bases. CDR3 loop: CASSYSNRGNQPQHF. CDR3 nucleotide sequence: TGTGCCAGCAGTTACTCGAATCGGGGGAATCAGCCCCAGCATTTT.

V gene TRBV5-8 combines with J gene TRBJ2-1, with no clear D. Trimming took 6 bases from V and 0 from J, leaving 10 bases between them. Germline CDR1 is SGHTS and CDR2 is YDEGEE. The length of the CDR3 is 14 residues. CDR3 protein: CASKHRFSYNEQFF. The CDR3 region has the DNA TGTGCCAGCAAACACAGATTCTCCTACAATGAGCAGTTCTTC.

The V gene is TRBV5-4, the J gene TRBJ2-5; 12 bases map to TRBD2. V shed 4 bases, J shed 5 bases, and the junction held 6 bases outside the gene matches. CDR1 and CDR2 from the germline V gene are SGHNT and YYREEE (reference sequence). The CDR3 has 15 residues. DNA for the CDR3: TGTGCCAGCAGCACCGGACTAGCGGGGACGGAGACCCAGTACTTC. Encoded protein: CASSTGLAGTETQYF.

The chain links TRBV4-2 to TRBJ1-5; the match to TRBD1 covers 7 bases. V lost 0 bases and J lost 5; bases outside the gene matches: 7. The germline CDR1 and CDR2 sequences are LGHNA and YNFKEQ. CDR3 length: 16 residues. CDR3 region: CASSQETGQMDQPQHF. The CDR3 coding sequence is TGTGCCAGCAGCCAAGAGACGGGACAGATGGATCAGCCCCAGCATTTT.

The V and J genes are TRBV10-1 and TRBJ2-3; D is possibly TRBD1 (6 bases). The CDR3 runs 14 residues. The ends were cut back, 6 bases at V and 4 bases at J, with 14 bases in the middle. Germline assignment: CDR1 WNHNN and CDR2 SYGVQD (reference sequence). The CDR3 region is CASSLTSGADTQYF. Written as DNA, the CDR3 is TGCGCCAGCAGCCTCACTTCAGGGGCAGATACGCAGTATTTT.

V usage is TRBV29-1 and J usage is TRBJ1-2; the D gene is possibly TRBD1 (6 bases). This CDR3 is built from 13 residues. The germline CDR1 and CDR2 sequences are SQVTM and ANQGSEA. Trimming shortened V by 6 bases and J by 7 bases, and 18 bases separated the two germline ends. As DNA, the CDR3 is TGCAGCGTAGAGAGAACAGGGCAGGGTGGCTACACCTTC. Translated, it gives CSVERTGQGGYTF.

The chain joins TRBV19 to TRBJ1-5, with no clear D. The CDR3 contains 15 residues. In germline, CDR1 is LNHDA, CDR2 SQIVND (reference sequence). V lost 1 base to trimming and J lost 0 bases, with 7 bases between them. The CDR3: CASSIGRISNQPQHF. The DNA for the CDR3 is TGTGCCAGTAGTATAGGCAGGATTAGCAATCAGCCCCAGCATTTT. The complete variable domain, with remaining parts taken from reference TRBV19 and TRBJ1-5, reads DGGITQSPKYLFRKEGQNVTLSCEQNLNHDAMYWYRQDPGQGLRLIYYSQIVNDFQKGDIAEGYSVSREKKESFPLTVTSAQKNPTAFYLCASSIGRISNQPQHFGDGTRLSIL.

V usage is TRBV5-5 and J usage is TRBJ1-1; possibly TRBD1 for D (6 bases). CDR3 size: 14 residues. Trimming removed 5 bases at V and 3 bases at J, with 14 bases between. Germline CDR1 SGHKS, CDR2 YYEKEE (reference sequence). CDR3 nucleotide sequence: TGTGCCAGCAGTTATCAGGGGTCGGACACTGAAGCTTTCTTT. Translated, it gives CASSYQGSDTEAFF.

In nucleotides, the CDR3 is TGCGCCAGCAGCCCGACAGGGGACTATGGCTACACCTTC. Its protein product is CASSPTGDYGYTF. This chain joins TRBV5-1 and TRBJ1-2, with 8 bases that match TRBD1. Germline CDR1 is SGHRS and CDR2 is YFSETQ. With 4 bases clipped from V and 3 bases from J, the junction kept 2 bases outside the gene matches. This CDR3 spans 13 amino acids.

This rearrangement joins TRBV7-9 to TRBJ1-4; D is perhaps TRBD1 (5 bases). The CDR3 is 13 residues long. V lost 5 bases and J lost 6, with 10 bases in between. Germline V gene lookup returns CDR1 SEHNR and CDR2 FQNEAQ (reference sequence). The CDR3 sequence: CASSRGGDEKLFF. CDR3 coding DNA: TGTGCCAGCAGCAGGGGAGGTGATGAAAAACTGTTTTTT.

The chain combines TRBV11-2 with TRBJ2-3, with D possibly being TRBD1 (5 bases). V gave up 0 bases and J gave up 4 bases, with 17 bases separating them. This CDR3 has 17 amino acids. The germline CDR1 and CDR2 sequences are SGHAT and FQNNGV. The CDR3 protein is CASSLDLGDPWADTQYF. The CDR3 region has the DNA TGTGCCAGCAGCTTAGATTTAGGGGATCCTTGGGCAGATACGCAGTATTTT.

The rearrangement links TRBV12-3 or TRBV12-4 to TRBJ1-1; the D is unclear. The CDR3 spans 12 residues. The V gene lost 6 bases and the J gene lost 4 bases, with 9 bases spanning the gap. The CDR3 sequence is CASSRRGTEAFF. In DNA form, the CDR3 reads TGTGCCAGCAGCCGCCGGGGCACTGAAGCTTTCTTT.

V usage is TRBV30 and J usage is TRBJ2-3; TRBD2 might be the D (5 bases). Trimming pared 1 base from V and 0 bases from J, leaving 14 bases between. The germline CDR1 and CDR2 sequences are GTSNPN and SVGIG (reference sequence). CDR3 length: 16 amino acids. The CDR3 is CAWSAGLSISTDTQYF. The CDR3, as DNA: TGTGCCTGGAGTGCCGGACTGTCGATTAGCACAGATACGCAGTATTTT.

CDR3 region: CASSLRSTGNTEAFF. The CDR3 nucleotides are TGTGCCAGCAGCCTGCGATCGACAGGGAACACTGAAGCTTTCTTT. The chain has TRBV5-6 and TRBJ1-1; possibly TRBD1 for D (6 bases). The CDR3 is 15 amino acids. Trimming left V 4 bases short and J 1 base short, with 14 bases between. CDR1 SGHDT and CDR2 YYEEEE come from the germline V gene.

Concerning this clone: The sample carries other DNA sequences with the same CDR3. This chain links TRBV5-1 with TRBJ1-2; D is perhaps TRBD1 (6 bases). V lost 4 bases and J lost 1, with 8 bases in between. The CDR3 has 13 amino acids. Germline-derived CDR1 and CDR2 are SGHRS and YFSETQ. CDR3 region: CASSPQGNYGYTF. The CDR3 nucleotides are TGCGCCAGCAGCCCACAGGGTAACTATGGCTACACCTTC.

This clone has a single count. The chain combines TRBV28 with TRBJ2-3; possible D gene TRBD2, 6 bases. CDR3 length: 14 residues. Trimming stripped 4 bases from V and 6 bases from J, with 14 bases between. Germline assignment: CDR1 MDHEN and CDR2 SYDVKM. CDR3 sequence reads: CASSWTGTADTQYF. As DNA, the CDR3 is TGTGCCAGCAGTTGGACTGGGACTGCGGATACGCAGTATTTT.

The chain uses TRBV5-6 and TRBJ2-5; 9 bases align to TRBD1. Germline V gene data show CDR1 as SGHDT and CDR2 as YYEEEE. V dropped 5 bases and J dropped 9; count of bases not matched to a gene: 11. CDR3 length: 14 residues. The CDR3 nucleotides are TGTGCCAGCAGTCGTCCCGGGACAGGGAGGCCCCAGTACTTC. This gives the protein CASSRPGTGRPQYF. The full variable domain, rest sourced from reference TRBV5-6 and TRBJ2-5, is DAGVTQSPTHLIKTRGQQVTLRCSPKSGHDTVSWYQQALGQGPQFIFQYYEEEERQRGNFPDRFSGHQFPNYSSELNVNALLLGDSALYLCASSRPGTGRPQYFGPGTRLLVL.

DNA for the CDR3: TGTGCCAGCAGCCTTGGACAGGGACCGATTTACGAAAAACTGTTTTTT. Protein product: CASSLGQGPIYEKLFF. This chain joins TRBV3-1 (or the pseudogene TRBV3-2) and TRBJ1-4; 8 nucleotides align to TRBD1. Germline-derived CDR1 and CDR2 are LGHDT and YNNKEL (reference sequence). Unmatched junction bases numbered 12, after V lost 4 bases and J lost 8 bases. This CDR3 has 16 residues.

The chain has TRBV10-1 and TRBJ1-3; 8 bases line up with TRBD1. The junction had 14 bases not matched to a gene; V was cut back by 6 bases and J by 1 base. Germline loops: CDR1 WNHNN, CDR2 SYGVQD (reference sequence). The CDR3 consists of 18 residues. The CDR3 region has the DNA TGCGCCAGCAGCGGATCGGACAGGGAAGCTTTATCTGGAAACACCATATATTTT. Translated, it gives CASSGSDREALSGNTIYF.

The chain has TRBV5-1 and TRBJ1-2; 8 bases match TRBD1. Germline values: CDR1 SGHRS, CDR2 YFSETQ. The CDR3 covers 14 residues. J lost 1 base, V lost 4 bases, and 3 bases had no gene match. CDR3 bases: TGCGCCAGCAGCGAGGACAGGGTTAACTATGGCTACACCTTC. This sequence encodes CASSEDRVNYGYTF.

This clone was counted once. The CDR3 reads CASRTHRGQGGFGYTF. CDR3 sequence (DNA): TGTGCCAGTAGAACACACCGGGGACAGGGGGGATTTGGCTACACCTTC. The J gene is TRBJ1-2, the V gene TRBV19, with 11 bases lining up with TRBD1. With V trimmed by 6 bases and J by 7 bases, 13 bases remained unmatched. CDR1 and CDR2 (germline): LNHDA, SQIVND (reference sequence). The CDR3 is 16 residues long.

The chain couples TRBV3-1 (or the pseudogene TRBV3-2) to TRBJ1-1; D call uncertain. Looked up from germline, CDR1 is LGHDT and CDR2 is YNNKEL (reference sequence). With 3 bases removed from V and 0 bases from J, the gap between germline ends came to 14 bases. The CDR3 spans 16 residues. In nucleotides, the CDR3 is TGTGCCAGCAGCCATCTACCCCGCGGCTTGAACACTGAAGCTTTCTTT. Protein: CASSHLPRGLNTEAFF.

The chain couples TRBV5-1 to TRBJ1-2; tentatively, D is TRBD1 (6 bases). The V end was cut by 4 bases, the J end by 6 bases, with 16 bases between. The length of the CDR3 is 14 residues. The germline V gene has CDR1 SGHRS and CDR2 YFSETQ. The CDR3 coding sequence is TGCGCCAGCAGCCCTAGAAGGGGGGGCGATGGCTACACCTTC. This translates into CASSPRRGGDGYTF.

The chain employs TRBV10-3 and TRBJ2-1; D is unclear. Deletions cut 0 bases from V and 8 bases from J, with 2 bases between. The CDR3 length is 11 residues. Looked up from germline, CDR1 is ENHRY and CDR2 is SYGVKD. The CDR3 DNA sequence: TGTGCCATCAGTGAGTCCTATGAGCAGTTCTTC. This codes for CAISESYEQFF.

The chain combines TRBV19 with TRBJ1-5; D perhaps matches TRBD1 (6 bases). The CDR3 is made up of 12 amino acids. Germline V gene sequence: CDR1 LNHDA, CDR2 SQIVND (reference sequence). Trimming removed 10 bases from V and 6 bases from J, with 13 bases in between. The chain's CDR3 is CATGRGGQPQHF. As DNA, the CDR3 is TGTGCCACCGGCAGGGGCGGTCAGCCCCAGCATTTT.

The chain uses TRBV4-2 and TRBJ1-4; D is unresolved. Germline lookup yields CDR1 LGHNA and CDR2 YNFKEQ. The CDR3 has 16 amino acids. The ends were cut back, 0 bases at V and 10 bases at J, with 18 bases in the middle. CDR3 sequence: CASSQEAGTASGKLFF. In nucleotides, the CDR3 is TGTGCCAGCAGCCAAGAGGCAGGCACCGCTTCAGGAAAACTGTTTTTT.

V gene TRBV20-1 combines with J gene TRBJ1-5; D perhaps matches TRBD1 (6 bases). V was clipped by 1 base and J by 13 bases, with 11 bases between them. The CDR3 consists of 11 residues. Per the germline V gene, CDR1 is DFQATT and CDR2 is SNEGSKA (reference sequence). Here the CDR3 DNA reads TGCAGTGCTAGAGGTCTGCAGGGGCAGCATTTT. As protein: CSARGLQGQHF.